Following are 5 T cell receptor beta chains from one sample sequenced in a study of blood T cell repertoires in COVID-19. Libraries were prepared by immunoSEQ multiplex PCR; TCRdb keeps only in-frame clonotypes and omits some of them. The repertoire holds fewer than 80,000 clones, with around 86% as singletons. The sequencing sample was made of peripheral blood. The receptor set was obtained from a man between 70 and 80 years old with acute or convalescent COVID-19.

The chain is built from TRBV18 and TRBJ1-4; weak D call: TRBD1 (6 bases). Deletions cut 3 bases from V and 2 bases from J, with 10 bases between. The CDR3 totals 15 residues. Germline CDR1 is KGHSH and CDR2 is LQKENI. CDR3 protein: CASSPPRGTNEKLFF. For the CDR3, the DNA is TGTGCCAGCTCACCTCCGAGGGGGACTAATGAAAAACTGTTTTTT.

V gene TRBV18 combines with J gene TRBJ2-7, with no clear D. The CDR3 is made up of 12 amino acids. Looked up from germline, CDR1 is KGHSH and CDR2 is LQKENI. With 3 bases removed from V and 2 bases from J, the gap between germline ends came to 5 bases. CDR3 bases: TGTGCCAGCTCACCGGGCACCTACGAGCAGTACTTC. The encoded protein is CASSPGTYEQYF.

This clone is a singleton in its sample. CDR3: CASSPGDSYEQYF. Here the CDR3 DNA reads TGTGCCAGCAGCCCAGGGGACTCCTACGAGCAGTACTTC. The V and J genes are TRBV5-4 and TRBJ2-7, with D perhaps matching TRBD1 (6 bases). The germline CDR1 and CDR2 sequences are SGHNT and YYREEE (reference sequence). This CDR3 comprises 13 residues. Trimming cost V 4 bases and J 0 bases, with 8 bases left between them. Looking up the rest from reference TRBV5-4 and TRBJ2-7 gives the full variable domain: ETGVTQSPTHLIKTRGQQVTLRCSSQSGHNTVSWYQQALGQGPQFIFQYYREEENGRGNFPPRFSGLQFPNYSSELNVNALELDDSALYLCASSPGDSYEQYFGPGTRLTVT.

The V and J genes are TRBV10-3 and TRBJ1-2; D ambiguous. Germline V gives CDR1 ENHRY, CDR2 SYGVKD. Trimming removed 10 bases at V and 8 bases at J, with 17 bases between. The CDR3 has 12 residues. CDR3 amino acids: CATWREVGGYTF. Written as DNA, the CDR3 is TGTGCCACCTGGAGGGAGGTCGGGGGCTACACCTTC.

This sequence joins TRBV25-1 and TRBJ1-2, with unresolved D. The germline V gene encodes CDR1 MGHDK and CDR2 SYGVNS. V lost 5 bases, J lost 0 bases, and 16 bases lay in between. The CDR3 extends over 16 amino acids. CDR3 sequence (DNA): TGTGCCAGCAGTCCCGAGGGCGTGAGAGCTAACTATGGCTACACCTTC. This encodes CASSPEGVRANYGYTF.